The entry that follows covers one TCR beta chain sequence. These data come from a study of blood T cell repertoires in COVID-19. Seattle patients were enrolled while actively infected and followed longitudinally. The CDR3 sequence is 10 residues long. Trimming took 8 bases from V and 5 from J, leaving 6 bases between them. Germline CDR1 MNHEY, CDR2 SVGAGI. Data came from immunoSEQ multiplex PCR; TCRdb stores just in-frame clones and leaves some out. Of approximately 350,000 clones in the sample, about 88% were seen once. This TCR was sampled from a woman aged 55-75 years with COVID-19, enrolled during active disease. Sequencing used peripheral blood. The genes are TRBV6-5 and TRBJ1-1; D is undetermined. CDR3 in DNA: TGTGCCAGCGGCAGAACTGAAGCTTTCTTT. This codes for CASGRTEAFF.